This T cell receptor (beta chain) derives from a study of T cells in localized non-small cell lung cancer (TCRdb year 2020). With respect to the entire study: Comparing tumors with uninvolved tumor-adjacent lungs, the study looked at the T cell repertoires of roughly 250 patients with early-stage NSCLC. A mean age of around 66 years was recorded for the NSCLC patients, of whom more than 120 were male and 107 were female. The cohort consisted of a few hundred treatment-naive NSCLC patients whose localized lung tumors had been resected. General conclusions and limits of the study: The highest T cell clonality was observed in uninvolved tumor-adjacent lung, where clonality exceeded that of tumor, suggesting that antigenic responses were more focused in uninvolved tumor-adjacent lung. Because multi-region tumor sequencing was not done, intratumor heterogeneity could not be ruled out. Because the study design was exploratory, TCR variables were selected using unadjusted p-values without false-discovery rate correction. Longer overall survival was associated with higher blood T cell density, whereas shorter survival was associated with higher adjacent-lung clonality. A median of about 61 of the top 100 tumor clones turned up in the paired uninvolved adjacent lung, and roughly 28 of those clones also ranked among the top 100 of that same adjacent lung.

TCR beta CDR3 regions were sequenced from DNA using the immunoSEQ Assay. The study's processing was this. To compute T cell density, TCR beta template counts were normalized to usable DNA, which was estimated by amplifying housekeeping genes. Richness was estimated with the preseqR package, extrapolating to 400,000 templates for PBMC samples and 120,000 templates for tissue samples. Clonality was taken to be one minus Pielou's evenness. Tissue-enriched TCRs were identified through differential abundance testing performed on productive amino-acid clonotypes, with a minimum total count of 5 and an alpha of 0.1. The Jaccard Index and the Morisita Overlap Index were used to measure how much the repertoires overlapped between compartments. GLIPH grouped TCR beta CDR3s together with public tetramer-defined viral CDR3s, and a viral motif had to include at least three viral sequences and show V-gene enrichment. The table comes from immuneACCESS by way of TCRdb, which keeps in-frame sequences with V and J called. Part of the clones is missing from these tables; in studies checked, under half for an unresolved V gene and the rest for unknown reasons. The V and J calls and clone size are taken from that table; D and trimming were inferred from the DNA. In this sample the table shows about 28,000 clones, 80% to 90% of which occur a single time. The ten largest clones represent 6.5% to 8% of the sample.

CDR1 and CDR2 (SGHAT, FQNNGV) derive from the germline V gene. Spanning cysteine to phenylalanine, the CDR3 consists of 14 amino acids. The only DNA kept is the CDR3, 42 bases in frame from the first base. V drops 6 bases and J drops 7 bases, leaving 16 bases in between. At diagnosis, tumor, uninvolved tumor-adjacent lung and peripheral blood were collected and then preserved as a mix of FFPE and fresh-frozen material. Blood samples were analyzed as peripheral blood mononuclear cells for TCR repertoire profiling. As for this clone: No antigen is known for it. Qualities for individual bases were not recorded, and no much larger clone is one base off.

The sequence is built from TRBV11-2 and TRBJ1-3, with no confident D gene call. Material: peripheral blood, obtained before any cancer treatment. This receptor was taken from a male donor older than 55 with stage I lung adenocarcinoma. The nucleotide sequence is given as TGTGCCAGCAGTTCTATATTAGGCGGGAACACCATATATTTT. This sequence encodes CASSSILGGNTIYF.